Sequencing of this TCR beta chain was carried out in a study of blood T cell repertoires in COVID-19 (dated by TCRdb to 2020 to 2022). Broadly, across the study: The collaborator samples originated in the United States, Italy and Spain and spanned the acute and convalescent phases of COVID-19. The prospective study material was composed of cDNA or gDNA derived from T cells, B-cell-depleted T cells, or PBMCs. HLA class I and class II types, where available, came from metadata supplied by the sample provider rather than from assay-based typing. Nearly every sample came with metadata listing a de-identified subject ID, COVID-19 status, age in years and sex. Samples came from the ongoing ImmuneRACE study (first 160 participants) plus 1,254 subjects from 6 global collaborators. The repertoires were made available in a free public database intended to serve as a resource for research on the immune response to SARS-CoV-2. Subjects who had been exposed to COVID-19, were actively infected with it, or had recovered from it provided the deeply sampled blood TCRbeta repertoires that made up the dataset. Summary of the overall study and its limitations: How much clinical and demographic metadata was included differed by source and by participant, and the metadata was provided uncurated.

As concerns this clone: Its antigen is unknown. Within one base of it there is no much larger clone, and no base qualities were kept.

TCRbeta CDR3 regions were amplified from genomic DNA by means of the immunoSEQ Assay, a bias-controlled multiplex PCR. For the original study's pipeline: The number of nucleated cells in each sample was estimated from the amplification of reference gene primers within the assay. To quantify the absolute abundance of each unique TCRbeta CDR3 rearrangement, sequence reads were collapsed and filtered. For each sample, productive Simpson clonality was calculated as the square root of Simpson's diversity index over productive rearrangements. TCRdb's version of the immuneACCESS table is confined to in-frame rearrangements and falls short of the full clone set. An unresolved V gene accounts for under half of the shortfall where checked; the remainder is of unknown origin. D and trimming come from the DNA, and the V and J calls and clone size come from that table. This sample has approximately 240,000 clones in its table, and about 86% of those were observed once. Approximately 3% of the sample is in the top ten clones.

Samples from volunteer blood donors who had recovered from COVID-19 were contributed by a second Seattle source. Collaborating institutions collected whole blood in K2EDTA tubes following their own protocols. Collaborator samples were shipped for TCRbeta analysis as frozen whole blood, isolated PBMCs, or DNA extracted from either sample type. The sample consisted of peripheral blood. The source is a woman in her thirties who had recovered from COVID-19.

The DNA is TGTGCCACCAGCAAGGCAGGGCAGAACACTGAAGCTTTCTTT. Its protein product is CATSKAGQNTEAFF. The chain is made from TRBV15 and TRBJ1-1, with TRBD1 as a weak D call on 5 bases. The germline V gene (reference sequence) supplies CDR1 LNHNV and CDR2 YYDKDF. At the junction V is shortened by 4 bases and J by 1 base, with 10 bases in between. The CDR3 numbers 14 residues from cysteine through phenylalanine. Only the CDR3 region is kept as DNA, spanning 42 bases read in frame from base 1.